These 29 T cell receptor beta chains came from one sample sequenced in a study of blood T cell repertoires in COVID-19. The data were produced by immunoSEQ multiplex PCR, yet TCRdb's version contains in-frame clones alone and is incomplete. The table shows 200,000 to 300,000 clones, with 75% to 85% occurring only once. The sequenced sample was peripheral blood. Receptor source: a woman aged 55 to 70 with active or convalescent COVID-19.

The V and J genes are TRBV6-6 and TRBJ1-1; possibly TRBD1 for D (6 bases). CDR1 and CDR2 (germline): MNHNY, SVGAGI (reference sequence). The CDR3 length is 14 residues. V was cut by 6 bases and J by 5 bases, with 16 bases left in between. The CDR3 DNA is TGTGCCAGCAGACTTCTACAGGGAAGGACTGAAGCTTTCTTT. It translates to CASRLLQGRTEAFF.

The chain links TRBV27 to TRBJ2-1, with 7 bases fitting TRBD2. Losses at the gene ends were 9 bases for V and 0 bases for J; bases not matched to a gene: 5. The CDR3 extends over 14 amino acids. Germline lookup yields CDR1 MNHEY and CDR2 SMNVEV (reference sequence). CDR3 loop: CAREAGSSYNEQFF. CDR3 in DNA: TGTGCCAGGGAAGCGGGGAGCTCCTACAATGAGCAGTTCTTC.

The chain uses TRBV4-1 and TRBJ2-1; TRBD2 matches 11 bases. CDR1 and CDR2 from the germline V gene are MGHRA and YSYEKL. V trimming: 4 bases; J trimming: 6 bases; junction bases outside the gene matches: 8. The CDR3 contains 16 residues. The CDR3 loop reads CASSLRLTSGANEQFF. The CDR3 nucleotides are TGCGCCAGCAGCCTACGGTTGACTAGCGGGGCCAATGAGCAGTTCTTC.

The V and J genes are TRBV7-9 and TRBJ2-4, with 9 bases matching TRBD1. The CDR3 runs 16 residues. V lost 5 bases and J lost 7; bases outside the gene matches: 12. Germline CDR1 SEHNR, CDR2 FQNEAQ (reference sequence). The CDR3 DNA reads as TGTGCCAGCAGCCCCGGGGGACAGGGCCTTGGGAACATTCAGTACTTC. This codes for CASSPGGQGLGNIQYF.

V usage is TRBV14 and J usage is TRBJ1-1, with D maybe TRBD1 (6 bases). Germline V CDR1 and CDR2: SGHDN, FVKESK. V was cut by 1 base and J by 9 bases, with 6 bases left in between. This CDR3 comprises 11 residues. CDR3 protein: CASSQGDKAFF. CDR3 sequence (DNA): TGTGCCAGCAGCCAAGGGGACAAAGCTTTCTTT.

The chain carries TRBV6-5 and TRBJ2-1; TRBD2 matches at 10 bases. This CDR3 spans 14 amino acids. V dropped 7 bases and J dropped 5; count of bases not matched to a gene: 5. Germline CDR1 MNHEY, CDR2 SVGAGI. DNA of the CDR3: TGTGCCAGCACCGAACTAGCGGGGAACAATGAGCAGTTCTTC. The encoded protein is CASTELAGNNEQFF.

This chain connects TRBV7-3 to TRBJ2-7; 10 bases match TRBD1. V was clipped by 5 bases and J by 6 bases; unmatched bases: 7. Germline loops: CDR1 SGHTA, CDR2 FQGTGA. CDR3 length equals 14 residues. CDR3 bases: TGTGCCAGCAGCCCCTCGCGGACAGGGGGCGAGCAGTACTTC. Amino acids: CASSPSRTGGEQYF.

The chain carries TRBV2 and TRBJ2-1; a weak D match, TRBD1 (5 bases). The CDR3 extends over 11 amino acids. The V end was cut by 9 bases, the J end by 5 bases, with 8 bases between. CDR1 SNHLY and CDR2 FYNNEI come from the germline V gene. CDR3 bases: TGTGCCAGGCGACAGCACAATGAGCAGTTCTTC. It codes for CARRQHNEQFF.

The genes are TRBV2 and TRBJ1-2, with D perhaps matching TRBD1 (6 bases). V shed 7 bases and J shed 4 bases, with 13 bases lying between them. Germline V gene data show CDR1 as SNHLY and CDR2 as FYNNEI. The CDR3 contains 13 residues. This CDR3 is CASNQGGFYGYTF. The CDR3 DNA is TGTGCCAGCAATCAAGGGGGATTCTATGGCTACACCTTC.

This sequence joins TRBV6-6 and TRBJ1-5; D not certain. In germline, CDR1 is MNHNY, CDR2 SVGAGI (reference sequence). The CDR3 sequence is 16 residues long. The V and J ends lost 1 base and 1 base respectively, with 11 bases between them. The chain's CDR3 is CASSYYWEESNQPQHF. DNA for the CDR3: TGTGCCAGCAGTTACTACTGGGAGGAGAGCAATCAGCCCCAGCATTTT.

The rearrangement links TRBV27 to TRBJ2-7, with 9 bases aligning to TRBD1. The CDR3 length is 15 residues. V gave up 5 bases and J gave up 4 bases; unmatched junction bases: 9. Germline V gene lookup returns CDR1 MNHEY and CDR2 SMNVEV (reference sequence). The CDR3, as DNA: TGTGCCAGCAGTCCCCGGACAGGGGTTCGGTACGAGCAGTACTTC. This gives the protein CASSPRTGVRYEQYF.

The chain recombines TRBV7-6 with TRBJ1-3; 7 bases fit TRBD1. V trimming: 1 base; J trimming: 3 bases; junction bases outside the gene matches: 3. CDR1 is SGHVS, CDR2 FNYEAQ, per germline. The CDR3 length is 15 residues. This CDR3 is CASSLEQGSGNTIYF. The CDR3 nucleotides are TGTGCCAGCAGCTTAGAACAGGGGAGTGGAAACACCATATATTTT.

Note on this clone: This same CDR3 is encoded by further DNA sequences in the sample. The chain recombines TRBV2 with TRBJ1-2, with 11 bases aligning to TRBD1. This CDR3 comprises 14 residues. The junction had 6 bases not matched to a gene; V was cut back by 5 bases and J by 7 bases. The germline V gene encodes CDR1 SNHLY and CDR2 FYNNEI. DNA of the CDR3: TGTGCCAGCAGTTTAGGACAGGGGGCAGGTGGCTACACCTTC. Encoded protein: CASSLGQGAGGYTF. The entire variable domain, with the rest obtained from reference TRBV2 and TRBJ1-2, is as follows: EPEVTQTPSHQVTQMGQEVILRCVPISNHLYFYWYRQILGQKVEFLVSFYNNEISEKSEIFDDQFSVERPDGSNFTLKIRSTKLEDSAMYFCASSLGQGAGGYTFGSGTRLTVV.

This clone was seen a single time. This chain uses TRBV3-1 (or the pseudogene TRBV3-2) with TRBJ2-1, with TRBD2 matching 13 bases. The CDR3 has 16 residues. Germline trimming cut 5 bases from V and 3 bases from J; bases unmatched to any gene: 4. Germline values: CDR1 LGHDT, CDR2 YNNKEL (reference sequence). The CDR3 sequence is CASSLGLAGYYNEQFF. In DNA, the CDR3 is TGTGCCAGCAGCTTGGGACTAGCGGGATACTACAATGAGCAGTTCTTC.

V usage is TRBV7-6 and J usage is TRBJ2-7; 8 bases line up with TRBD1. With 4 bases clipped from V and 2 bases from J, the junction kept 4 bases outside the gene matches. The CDR3 has 14 amino acids. The germline CDR1 and CDR2 sequences are SGHVS and FNYEAQ. This CDR3 is CASSSAGGPYEQYF. The DNA of the CDR3 is TGTGCCAGCAGCTCAGCAGGGGGCCCCTACGAGCAGTACTTC.

This chain connects TRBV5-1 to TRBJ1-2, with 7 bases lining up with TRBD1. Germline CDR1 is SGHRS and CDR2 is YFSETQ. Unmatched junction bases numbered 20, after V lost 9 bases and J lost 6 bases. This CDR3 has 16 residues. CDR3 amino acids: CAIQWDRSFERDGYTF. DNA of the CDR3: TGCGCCATCCAGTGGGACAGATCCTTTGAGAGGGATGGCTACACCTTC.

The chain combines TRBV30 with TRBJ1-5, with a tentative D call TRBD1 (5 bases). CDR3 length: 16 residues. The germline V gene encodes CDR1 GTSNPN and CDR2 SVGIG (reference sequence). V dropped 2 bases and J dropped 0 bases, with 14 bases sitting between them. CDR3 amino acids: CAWSHKGSYSNQPQHF. The CDR3 region has the DNA TGTGCCTGGAGTCACAAGGGGTCATATAGCAATCAGCCCCAGCATTTT.

The chain links TRBV5-1 to TRBJ2-5; tentatively, D is TRBD1 (5 bases). The germline V gene has CDR1 SGHRS and CDR2 YFSETQ. This CDR3 region has 14 residues. V was cut by 4 bases and J by 2 bases, with 12 bases left in between. Here the CDR3 reads CASSTGRRQETQYF. The CDR3 DNA reads TGCGCCAGCAGCACAGGACGACGACAAGAGACCCAGTACTTC.

This clone has just one count. This chain joins TRBV7-8 and TRBJ1-2; D is ambiguous. The CDR3 has 12 residues. V was clipped by 5 bases and J by 3 bases, with 7 bases between them. Germline CDR1 reads SGHVS; CDR2 reads FQNEAQ. The CDR3, as DNA: TGTGCCAGCAGCCCCGTTGACTATGGCTACACCTTC. Translating it yields CASSPVDYGYTF.

This chain uses TRBV4-3 with TRBJ1-3; TRBD1 aligns across 7 bases. Per germline, CDR1 LGHNA and CDR2 YSLEER. V dropped 4 bases and J dropped 0; count of bases not matched to a gene: 6. The CDR3 sequence is 16 residues long. The DNA for the CDR3 is TGCGCCAGCAGCCGCGGACAGGCCTCCTCTGGAAACACCATATATTTT. Residues: CASSRGQASSGNTIYF.

This chain uses TRBV5-4 with TRBJ2-7; 9 bases are shared with TRBD1. Germline V gene data show CDR1 as SGHNT and CDR2 as YYREEE (reference sequence). After removal of 7 bases from V and 6 bases from J, the junction contained 8 bases not matched to a gene. This CDR3 spans 13 amino acids. The CDR3 region has the DNA TGTGCCAGCGGGGGACAGGGTAATGCCGAGCAGTACTTC. Translation gives CASGGQGNAEQYF.

The gene calls are TRBV18 and TRBJ1-1, with D tentatively TRBD1 (6 bases). The CDR3 is 15 amino acids. CDR1 is KGHSH, CDR2 LQKENI, per germline. Deletions cut 3 bases from V and 0 bases from J, with 11 bases between. The CDR3 region has the DNA TGTGCCAGCTCACCCGGCCGGGACATGAACACTGAAGCTTTCTTT. It is translated as CASSPGRDMNTEAFF.

The chain combines TRBV12-5 with TRBJ2-3, with 8 bases matching TRBD2. The germline CDR1 and CDR2 sequences are LGHNT and FRNRAP. This CDR3 spans 17 amino acids. Trimming cost V 0 bases and J 2 bases; bases outside gene matches: 7. The CDR3 spells CASGLVHDGGATDTQYF. Here the CDR3 DNA reads TGTGCTAGTGGTTTGGTACATGACGGGGGGGCCACAGATACGCAGTATTTT.

The chain recombines TRBV7-2 with TRBJ1-5; D call uncertain. This CDR3 is 15 amino acids long. CDR1 SGHTA and CDR2 FQGNSA come from the germline V gene. V lost 3 bases to trimming and J lost 0 bases, with 9 bases between them. CDR3 loop: CASSLLIDSNQPQHF. DNA for the CDR3: TGTGCCAGCAGCTTGTTAATAGATAGCAATCAGCCCCAGCATTTT.

The J gene is TRBJ2-3, the V gene TRBV7-3; weak D call: TRBD2 (5 bases). The V and J ends lost 5 bases and 4 bases respectively, with 16 bases between them. Germline V gene sequence: CDR1 SGHTA, CDR2 FQGTGA. The CDR3 has 15 residues. CDR3 region: CASSPRGSAPDTQYF. The DNA of the CDR3 is TGTGCCAGCAGCCCCCGGGGTAGCGCACCAGATACGCAGTATTTT.

The chain joins TRBV7-8 to TRBJ2-3; D is unclear. In germline, CDR1 is SGHVS, CDR2 FQNEAQ. V was shortened by 7 bases and J by 6 bases, with 14 bases between the two germline ends. The CDR3 extends over 13 amino acids. CDR3 coding DNA: TGTGCCAGCACCCCGCAGATCGGGGATACGCAGTATTTT. It is translated as CASTPQIGDTQYF. Full variable domain (missing parts from reference TRBV7-8 and TRBJ2-3): GAGVSQSPRYKVAKRGQDVALRCDPISGHVSLFWYQQALGQGPEFLTYFQNEAQLDKSGLPSDRFFAERPEGSVSTLKIQRTQQEDSAVYLCASTPQIGDTQYFGPGTRLTVL.

V is TRBV4-1 and J is TRBJ1-5, with 7 bases identical to TRBD1. Germline loops: CDR1 MGHRA, CDR2 YSYEKL. There are 18 residues in the CDR3. V was clipped by 3 bases and J by 7 bases; unmatched bases: 18. The CDR3 is CASSHQMGKGQRGQPQHF. CDR3 bases: TGCGCCAGCAGCCATCAAATGGGAAAGGGACAGAGGGGCCAGCCCCAGCATTTT.

The V and J genes are TRBV6-5 and TRBJ1-1; D call uncertain. The CDR3 has 12 amino acids. V was pared by 11 bases and J by 5 bases, with 15 bases between. In germline, CDR1 is MNHEY, CDR2 SVGAGI. CDR3 sequence (DNA): TGTGCCTGCCGGATGGGAGGGACTGAAGCTTTCTTT. It is translated as CACRMGGTEAFF.

The chain links TRBV9 to TRBJ1-6; D not resolved. The CDR3 is 14 amino acids. Germline CDR1 SGDLS, CDR2 YYNGEE. V was cut by 4 bases and J by 10 bases, with 15 bases left in between. In DNA, the CDR3 is TGTGCCAGCAGCCTAGGAGGGATAGGATCACCCCTCCACTTT. This gives the protein CASSLGGIGSPLHF. The complete variable domain, with remaining parts taken from reference TRBV9 and TRBJ1-6, reads DSGVTQTPKHLITATGQRVTLRCSPRSGDLSVYWYQQSLDQGLQFLIQYYNGEERAKGNILERFSAQQFPDLHSELNLSSLELGDSALYFCASSLGGIGSPLHFGNGTRLTVT.